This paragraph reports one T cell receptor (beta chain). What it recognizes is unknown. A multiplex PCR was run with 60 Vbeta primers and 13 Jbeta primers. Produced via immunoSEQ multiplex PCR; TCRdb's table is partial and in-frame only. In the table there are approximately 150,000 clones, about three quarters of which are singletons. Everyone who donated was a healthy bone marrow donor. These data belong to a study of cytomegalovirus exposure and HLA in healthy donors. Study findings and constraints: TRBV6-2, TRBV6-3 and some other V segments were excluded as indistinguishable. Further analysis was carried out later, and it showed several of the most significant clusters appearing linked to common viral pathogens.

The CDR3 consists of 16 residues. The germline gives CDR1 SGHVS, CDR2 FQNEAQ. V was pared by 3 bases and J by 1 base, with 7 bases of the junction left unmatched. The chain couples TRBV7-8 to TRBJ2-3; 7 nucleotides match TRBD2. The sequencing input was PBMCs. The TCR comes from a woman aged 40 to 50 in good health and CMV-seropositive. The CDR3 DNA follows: TGTGCCAGCAGCTTCTCCAGCGGGGTCCGCACAGATACGCAGTATTTT. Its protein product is CASSFSSGVRTDTQYF.